Presented here are 23 T cell receptor beta chains from one specimen sequenced in a study of blood T cell repertoires in COVID-19. Repertoires were generated with immunoSEQ multiplex PCR, while TCRdb's copy carries only in-frame clones and drops some. The table records 150,000 to 200,000 clones, around 80% of them present only once. Sequenced: peripheral blood. The origin of the receptors is a man aged 65-85 years with active or convalescent COVID-19.

J is TRBJ2-2 and V is TRBV3-1 (or the pseudogene TRBV3-2), with a tentative D call TRBD2 (5 bases). V shed 5 bases and J shed 9 bases, with 13 bases lying between them. This CDR3 comprises 13 residues. CDR1 and CDR2 (germline): LGHDT, YNNKEL (reference sequence). CDR3 region: CASSFRTGRELFF. The CDR3 region has the DNA TGTGCCAGCAGCTTCCGGACTGGGCGGGAGCTGTTTTTT.

This clone was counted a single time. This chain uses TRBV2 with TRBJ1-2; weak D call: TRBD1 (5 bases). The CDR3 has 12 residues. V was pared by 7 bases and J by 6 bases, with 12 bases between. Germline assignment: CDR1 SNHLY and CDR2 FYNNEI. The CDR3 region has the DNA TGTGCCAGCATTTCGCAGGGTCATGGCTACACCTTC. This codes for CASISQGHGYTF.

V is TRBV7-9 and J is TRBJ2-2; perhaps TRBD1 as D (6 bases). The V gene lost 4 bases and the J gene lost 3 bases, with 18 bases spanning the gap. Germline V lookup: CDR1 SEHNR, CDR2 FQNEAQ (reference sequence). CDR3 length equals 17 residues. This CDR3 is CASSSRSQGWDTGELFF. The DNA for the CDR3 is TGTGCCAGCAGCTCCCGTTCACAGGGTTGGGACACCGGGGAGCTGTTTTTT.

As DNA, the CDR3 is TGTGCCAGTAGTAATGAACGGTGGAGAGATCAGCCCCAGCATTTT. It yields the protein CASSNERWRDQPQHF. This chain joins TRBV19 and TRBJ1-5; no clear D. Germline CDR1 and CDR2: LNHDA and SQIVND (reference sequence). V lost 4 bases, J lost 5 bases, and 15 bases lay in between. This CDR3 has 15 amino acids.

In its sample, this clone was seen many times. V is TRBV19 and J is TRBJ2-7; 8 bases line up with TRBD1. CDR1 and CDR2 from the germline V gene are LNHDA and SQIVND (reference sequence). Unmatched junction bases numbered 5, after V lost 4 bases and J lost 0 bases. The CDR3 extends over 15 amino acids. CDR3 sequence (DNA): TGTGCCAGTAGTACCTCCGGGACAGGCTCCTACGAGCAGTACTTC. Translation: CASSTSGTGSYEQYF.

The rearrangement uses TRBV28 and TRBJ1-2; the D gene is possibly TRBD1 (6 bases). V was trimmed by 8 bases and J by 3 bases, leaving 16 bases between them. The CDR3 has 14 amino acids. Germline CDR1 reads MDHEN; CDR2 reads SYDVKM. The DNA for the CDR3 is TGTGCCAGCCAATCGGGACACGCGGACTATGGCTACACCTTC. Translating gives CASQSGHADYGYTF.

The CDR3 reads CAMGSGSGTGELFF. The CDR3 bases are TGTGCCATGGGTTCGGGTTCGGGGACCGGGGAGCTGTTTTTT. The chain couples TRBV10-3 to TRBJ2-2; D possibly corresponds to TRBD2 (5 bases). The CDR3 is 14 amino acids. The V end lost 9 bases, the J end lost 5 bases, and 16 bases lay between the germline ends. Germline V gives CDR1 ENHRY, CDR2 SYGVKD.

This clone was seen once. The chain joins TRBV6-1 to TRBJ2-5, with D tentatively TRBD2 (5 bases). V lost 2 bases and J 2 bases, leaving 12 bases between the germline ends. The CDR3 covers 15 residues. The germline V gene has CDR1 MNHNS and CDR2 SASEGT. The CDR3 sequence: CASSELGSRQETQYF. The CDR3 region has the DNA TGTGCCAGCAGTGAATTGGGGAGTCGTCAAGAGACCCAGTACTTC.

The chain links TRBV12-3 or TRBV12-4 to TRBJ1-4, with 8 nucleotides matching TRBD1. The CDR3 extends over 13 amino acids. V lost 6 bases to trimming and J lost 8 bases; unmatched junction nucleotides: 5. This CDR3 reads CASRRQGREKLFF. The CDR3 DNA sequence: TGTGCCAGCAGACGACAGGGGAGGGAAAAACTGTTTTTT.

Remarks on this clone: Within the sample, other DNA sequences also encode this same CDR3. This chain links TRBV7-9 with TRBJ1-5; possible D gene TRBD1, 5 bases. CDR1 is SEHNR, CDR2 FQNEAQ, per germline (reference sequence). The CDR3 is 13 amino acids. V was trimmed by 3 bases and J by 5 bases, leaving 8 bases between them. The CDR3 DNA sequence: TGTGCCAGCAGCTTGGGAGGGGATCAGCCCCAGCATTTT. Translated, it gives CASSLGGDQPQHF.

This clone was seen a single time. This chain uses TRBV3-1 (or the pseudogene TRBV3-2) with TRBJ2-7; the match to TRBD2 covers 7 bases. This CDR3 spans 16 amino acids. CDR1 is LGHDT and CDR2 is YNNKEL in the germline V gene (reference sequence). Unmatched junction bases numbered 11, after V lost 4 bases and J lost 2 bases. The CDR3 sequence is CASSPREGGRAYEQYF. The CDR3 region has the DNA TGTGCCAGCAGCCCCAGGGAGGGAGGGAGGGCCTACGAGCAGTACTTC.

The rearrangement links TRBV14 to TRBJ2-7, with a tentative D call TRBD2 (6 bases). V was shortened by 4 bases and J by 6 bases, with 19 bases between the two germline ends. This CDR3 contains 15 residues. Germline V lookup: CDR1 SGHDN, CDR2 FVKESK. CDR3 sequence: CASSRGTLRLREQYF. CDR3 nucleotides: TGTGCCAGCAGCCGCGGGACCCTCAGGCTACGCGAGCAGTACTTC.

The CDR3 coding sequence is TGTGCCACCAGTGATGCCCAGGGGGCGAAAGCTTTCTTT. Protein product: CATSDAQGAKAFF. The chain combines TRBV24-1 with TRBJ1-1; TRBD1 matches at 8 bases. Trimming cost V 3 bases and J 9 bases; bases outside gene matches: 5. Germline loops: CDR1 KGHDR, CDR2 SFDVKD. There are 13 residues in the CDR3.

The rearrangement links TRBV10-3 to TRBJ2-3; no clear D. Germline CDR1 is ENHRY and CDR2 is SYGVKD. The V and J ends lost 8 bases and 6 bases respectively, with 9 bases between them. The CDR3 has 11 amino acids. The CDR3 region has the DNA TGTGCCATCGCGACTGGGGATACGCAGTATTTT. Protein: CAIATGDTQYF.

The V call is TRBV15, the J call TRBJ2-5, with D possibly matching TRBD2 (5 bases). Trimming cost V 1 base and J 2 bases, with 5 bases left between them. The CDR3 extends over 13 amino acids. Per the germline V gene, CDR1 is LNHNV and CDR2 is YYDKDF (reference sequence). CDR3 sequence reads: CATSRAGQETQYF. In DNA, the CDR3 is TGTGCCACCAGCAGAGCGGGACAAGAGACCCAGTACTTC. Combining the CDR3 with reference TRBV15 and TRBJ2-5 gives the whole variable domain DAMVIQNPRYQVTQFGKPVTLSCSQTLNHNVMYWYQQKSSQAPKLLFHYYDKDFNNEADTPDNFQSRRPNTSFCFLDIRSPGLGDTAMYLCATSRAGQETQYFGPGTRLLVL.

The chain joins TRBV19 to TRBJ1-6; 8 positions agree with TRBD1. The V gene's germline CDR1 is LNHDA and CDR2 SQIVND (reference sequence). CDR3 length: 16 amino acids. Trimming at V came to 5 bases and at J to 7 bases, leaving 10 bases not matched to a gene. The CDR3 loop reads CASSLLRGRGNSPLHF. The DNA of the CDR3 is TGTGCCAGTAGTCTACTCAGGGGGCGCGGGAATTCACCCCTCCACTTT.

The rearrangement uses TRBV10-1 and TRBJ1-1, with 7 bases matching TRBD1. Germline values: CDR1 WNHNN, CDR2 SYGVQD (reference sequence). After removal of 7 bases from V and 3 bases from J, the junction contained 5 bases not matched to a gene. This CDR3 has 13 amino acids. The DNA of the CDR3 is TGCGCCAGCAAAAACCAGGGGGACACTGAAGCTTTCTTT. Protein: CASKNQGDTEAFF.

This clone showed up just once. V is TRBV2 and J is TRBJ1-3, with 8 bases identical to TRBD1. This CDR3 region has 14 residues. Unmatched junction bases numbered 4, after V lost 6 bases and J lost 3 bases. Per germline, CDR1 SNHLY and CDR2 FYNNEI. CDR3 protein: CASSLGQGGNTIYF. CDR3 DNA: TGTGCCAGCAGCCTAGGACAGGGTGGAAACACCATATATTTT. Full variable domain (outside the CDR3, taken from reference TRBV2 and TRBJ1-3): EPEVTQTPSHQVTQMGQEVILRCVPISNHLYFYWYRQILGQKVEFLVSFYNNEISEKSEIFDDQFSVERPDGSNFTLKIRSTKLEDSAMYFCASSLGQGGNTIYFGEGSWLTVV.

This clone came up once. The chain carries TRBV13 and TRBJ2-1; 9 nucleotides line up with TRBD2. The CDR3 contains 16 residues. Germline V gene lookup returns CDR1 PRHDT and CDR2 FYEKMQ (reference sequence). V lost 5 bases to trimming and J lost 7 bases; unmatched junction nucleotides: 12. CDR3 amino acids: CASSITLAGSWNEQFF. CDR3 DNA: TGTGCCAGCAGCATTACCCTAGCGGGGAGTTGGAATGAGCAGTTCTTC.

The CDR3: CASMTGGGVTEAFF. The CDR3 DNA reads TGTGCCAGCATGACGGGCGGGGGGGTCACTGAAGCTTTCTTT. V gene TRBV2 combines with J gene TRBJ1-1, with D maybe TRBD1 (5 bases). Germline V gives CDR1 SNHLY, CDR2 FYNNEI. The CDR3 totals 14 residues. Deletions cut 7 bases from V and 4 bases from J, with 16 bases between.

This clone was found once. The chain links TRBV9 to TRBJ1-2, with no clear D. The V gene lost 2 bases and the J gene lost 4 bases, with 18 bases spanning the gap. The germline gives CDR1 SGDLS, CDR2 YYNGEE. This CDR3 spans 16 amino acids. CDR3 amino acids: CASSVEPQANGYGYTF. The CDR3 bases are TGTGCCAGCAGCGTCGAACCCCAGGCAAACGGCTATGGCTACACCTTC.

The chain employs TRBV18 and TRBJ1-1; the D gene is possibly TRBD1 (6 bases). V was clipped by 8 bases and J by 3 bases, with 19 bases between them. The CDR3 totals 15 residues. Germline V gene lookup returns CDR1 KGHSH and CDR2 LQKENI. The CDR3 here is CASRKTTGGDTEAFF. In DNA, the CDR3 is TGTGCCAGCCGTAAGACGACAGGAGGAGACACTGAAGCTTTCTTT.

The chain combines TRBV27 with TRBJ1-1, with unresolved D. The CDR3 consists of 12 residues. V was trimmed by 7 bases and J by 1 base, leaving 7 bases between them. The germline V gene has CDR1 MNHEY and CDR2 SMNVEV (reference sequence). CDR3 coding DNA: TGTGCCAGCATTGGGCAGAACACTGAAGCTTTCTTT. Translating gives CASIGQNTEAFF.